This TCR beta chain was sequenced during a study of cytomegalovirus exposure and HLA in healthy donors. Study-level information: Both the 95 to 150 validation repertoires and the roughly 620 first-cohort repertoires used the same platform, as reported by a later analysis.

J was trimmed by 0 bases and V by 5 bases; bases with no gene match: 10. The CDR3 extends over 18 amino acids. Per the germline V gene, CDR1 is SGHAT and CDR2 is FQNNGV. The protocol was immunoSEQ multiplex PCR, while the TCRdb copy is restricted to in-frame clones and leaves out a portion. The table records roughly 120,000 clones, 88% of them present only once. Study results and caveats: Altogether, 164 TCR beta chains were recorded as cytomegalovirus-associated.

Note on this clone: What it binds is not known.

This sequence joins TRBV11-2 and TRBJ1-6, with 7 bases lining up with TRBD1. Sequencing was performed on PBMCs. This TCR derives from a man between 18 and 35 years old in good health and CMV-seropositive. The DNA of the CDR3 is TGTGCCAGCAGCCCACAAAGACAGGGAAGCTCCTATAATTCACCCCTCCACTTT. This encodes CASSPQRQGSSYNSPLHF.